Listed below are T cell receptor beta chains from one sample, sequenced in a study of monozygotic twins with inflammatory bowel disease. One entry per CDR3 protein, without DNA, is what TCRdb gives after re-calling the 5' RACE reads. The sample holds 140,000 to 150,000 distinct CDR3 sequences. Sequencing was performed on blood. All receptors derive from a human donor with ulcerative colitis or Crohn's disease, or a healthy co-twin of an affected twin (not recorded which). Both conserved end residues are part of each CDR3.

J gene: TRBJ2-7
V gene: TRBV29-1
CDR3 protein: CSVEIGGHEQYF

J gene: TRBJ2-5
V gene: TRBV5-5
CDR3 protein: CASSLESRGYRETQYF

J gene: TRBJ2-1
V gene: TRBV13
CDR3 protein: CASSPPGNNEQFF

J gene: TRBJ2-7
V gene: TRBV18
CDR3 protein: CASSTGTGGYEQYF

J gene: TRBJ2-2
V gene: TRBV4-2
CDR3 protein: CASSLVAGEVGELFF

J gene: TRBJ1-1
V gene: TRBV20-1
CDR3 protein: CSALRGSTEAFF

J gene: TRBJ2-7
V gene: TRBV29-1
CDR3 protein: CSVKNLYEQYF

J gene: TRBJ1-1
V gene: TRBV12-3/TRBV12-4
CDR3 protein: CASSLRRGGNTEAFF

J gene: TRBJ1-6
V gene: TRBV7-3
CDR3 protein: CASSLVGNPGNNSPLHF

J gene: TRBJ2-1
V gene: TRBV5-1
CDR3 protein: CASSPIRDRGNEQFF

J gene: TRBJ2-1
V gene: TRBV10-3
CDR3 protein: CAIRWTSGAYEQFF

J gene: TRBJ1-2
V gene: TRBV6-5
CDR3 protein: CASRNNYGYTF

J gene: TRBJ2-7
V gene: TRBV20-1
CDR3 protein: CSPSGRTYEQYF

J gene: TRBJ2-1
V gene: TRBV5-1
CDR3 protein: CASSLSGLAVNYNEQFF

J gene: TRBJ2-3
V gene: TRBV4-2
CDR3 protein: CASSLQPAGGPEDTQYF

J gene: TRBJ1-1
V gene: TRBV20-1
CDR3 protein: CSARLGGTEAFF

J gene: TRBJ2-3
V gene: TRBV12-3/TRBV12-4
CDR3 protein: CASSSGFTDTQYF

J gene: TRBJ2-7
V gene: TRBV29-1
CDR3 protein: CSVGREKYEQYF

J gene: TRBJ1-2
V gene: TRBV5-6
CDR3 protein: CASSVGRPNYGYTF

J gene: TRBJ2-5
V gene: TRBV27
CDR3 protein: CASSSTGRGWETQYF

J gene: TRBJ2-1
V gene: TRBV10-3
CDR3 protein: CATLTRTSGITDEQFF

J gene: TRBJ2-2
V gene: TRBV11-1
CDR3 protein: CASSLLDSDTGELFF

J gene: TRBJ2-1
V gene: TRBV5-1
CDR3 protein: CASSPSAGYNEQFF

J gene: TRBJ1-5
V gene: TRBV20-1
CDR3 protein: CSARQLNQPQHF

J gene: TRBJ1-1
V gene: TRBV7-2
CDR3 protein: CASSLAVAANTEAFF

J gene: TRBJ1-1
V gene: TRBV18
CDR3 protein: CASSPVSVLDTEAFF

J gene: TRBJ2-5
V gene: TRBV15
CDR3 protein: CATSTLAGAGETQYF

J gene: TRBJ1-3
V gene: TRBV12-3/TRBV12-4
CDR3 protein: CASSLFRNTIYF

J gene: TRBJ1-2
V gene: TRBV10-1
CDR3 protein: CASSESGTAYGYTF

J gene: TRBJ2-3
V gene: TRBV5-6
CDR3 protein: CASSLGGGNTDTQYF

J gene: TRBJ1-4
V gene: TRBV2
CDR3 protein: CASRMSMGNEKLFF

J gene: TRBJ2-7
V gene: TRBV12-3/TRBV12-4
CDR3 protein: CASSLSSVSYEQYF

J gene: TRBJ2-3
V gene: TRBV12-3/TRBV12-4
CDR3 protein: CASRASTDTQYF

J gene: TRBJ2-1
V gene: TRBV28
CDR3 protein: CASSFFGDRYGGPNEQFF

J gene: TRBJ2-5
V gene: TRBV10-3
CDR3 protein: CAISESSSGQETQYF

J gene: TRBJ2-7
V gene: TRBV27
CDR3 protein: CASSLKGTSTYEQYF

J gene: TRBJ2-6
V gene: TRBV6-1
CDR3 protein: CASRADRPSGANVLTF

J gene: TRBJ2-3
V gene: TRBV6-5
CDR3 protein: CASSYPPRAGISTDTQYF

J gene: TRBJ2-1
V gene: TRBV6-2/TRBV6-3
CDR3 protein: CASISSGGPRNEQFF

J gene: TRBJ2-2
V gene: TRBV18
CDR3 protein: CASSPPRQGVSTGELFF

J gene: TRBJ2-2
V gene: TRBV7-2
CDR3 protein: CASSLALGGGTGELFF

J gene: TRBJ2-1
V gene: TRBV28
CDR3 protein: CASSSSLRGREQFF

J gene: TRBJ2-7
V gene: TRBV5-1
CDR3 protein: CASKNRGSDEQYF

J gene: TRBJ2-1
V gene: TRBV5-1
CDR3 protein: CASSLVVTSGQRGSYNEQFF

J gene: TRBJ2-2
V gene: TRBV20-1
CDR3 protein: CSARQGMATGELFF

J gene: TRBJ1-5
V gene: TRBV20-1
CDR3 protein: CSARWGNSNQPQHF

J gene: TRBJ2-5
V gene: TRBV7-6
CDR3 protein: CASSRTVLGSQETQYF

J gene: TRBJ1-1
V gene: TRBV12-3/TRBV12-4
CDR3 protein: CASSFSAVPEAFF

J gene: TRBJ1-5
V gene: TRBV6-5
CDR3 protein: CASRYHSNQPQHF

J gene: TRBJ1-1
V gene: TRBV25-1
CDR3 protein: CASSDRPTEAFF

J gene: TRBJ1-3
V gene: TRBV20-1
CDR3 protein: CSARDYNRQSSGNTIYF

J gene: TRBJ1-1
V gene: TRBV5-1
CDR3 protein: CASSSSTGTTEAFF

J gene: TRBJ2-1
V gene: TRBV5-1
CDR3 protein: CASSLARTSGNGSEQFF

J gene: TRBJ2-1
V gene: TRBV30
CDR3 protein: CAWSQGYEQFF

J gene: TRBJ2-1
V gene: TRBV19
CDR3 protein: CASSPPSSSYNEQFF

J gene: TRBJ1-5
V gene: TRBV5-5
CDR3 protein: CASSWTGGRNQPQHF

J gene: TRBJ1-2
V gene: TRBV29-1
CDR3 protein: CSVETGAVGYTF

J gene: TRBJ2-1
V gene: TRBV6-5
CDR3 protein: CASSYSGAWNEQFF